This TCR beta chain was retrieved from a study of regulatory T cells in long-lasting Graves disease (dated by TCRdb to the early 2020s). Turning to the overall study: Antithyroid drugs had been taken for less than 3 months by newly diagnosed Graves' disease patients. Persistent Graves' disease patients were compared with newly diagnosed Graves' disease patients by peripheral blood TCR sequencing and RNA sequencing. The study was registered as a clinical trial and conducted in China. TCR sequencing covered about 13 persistent and 20 newly diagnosed Graves' disease patients, 33 samples in total.

The sample's time point label, decoded: newly diagnosed GD, antithyroid drugs for less than 3 months. For both TCR sequencing and RNA sequencing, RNA was extracted from PBMCs in TRIzol. The diagnosis of Graves' disease was made according to American Thyroid Association guidelines. Patients were recruited from an endocrinology department in Xi'an, China. From each patient, approximately 9.9 milliliters of peripheral blood was collected into an EDTA anticoagulant tube. PBMCs were isolated by Ficoll Paque Plus density gradient separation without further T cell sorting. RNA quality was checked with an Agilent 2100 Bioanalyzer and agarose gel, and concentration with a NanoDrop 2000. The CDR3 runs 13 residues from the cysteine to the phenylalanine. Just CDR3 DNA is preserved here, 39 bases in frame from base 1. Per the germline V gene (reference sequence), DFQATT is the CDR1 and SNEGSKA is the CDR2. V is reduced by 1 base and J by 1 base, leaving a spacing of 7 bases between them.

The library was prepared using multiplex PCR. The sequencer was an Illumina HiSeq 4000. iRepertoire HTBI primers and Arm-PCR amplification of CDR3 regions were used to construct TCR beta libraries. Gel purification was performed on PCR products prior to sequencing. From the authors' description of their analysis: Across samples, around 62 TRBV and 13 to 15 TRBJ segments were identified and used for gene usage analysis of CDR3 amino acid clonotypes. COPE and FqMerger were used to merge the filtered high-quality paired reads into contigs. BLAST was used to align contigs to the IMGT TRBV, TRBD and TRBJ reference genes, and CDR3 was defined following IMGT. Clonotypes above 0.1% frequency were classified as highly expanded clones. Repertoire diversity was measured by Shannon entropy, and V-J evenness by the Gini coefficient. Public clonotypes were defined as clonotypes shared by more than one individual. Starting from the raw public reads, TCRdb applied fastp trimming at Q25, assembled clones with MiXCR and retained in-frame beta chains. Rows are unified per CDR3 protein, each entry keeping the most common DNA and genes. These V and J calls derive from TCRdb rather than the authors' analysis. The sample contains hundreds of thousands of distinct CDR3 sequences, 16% of them found a single time. The ten largest clones capture around 11% of the sample.

There are many counts of this clonotype. The antigen it binds to is not known. Qualities for individual bases were not recorded, and no much larger clone is one base off. General conclusions and limits of the study: TRBV28, TRBJ1-2 and TRBJ2-5 were preferentially used in persistent disease, while TRBV20-1 and TRBJ2-1 were favored in newly diagnosed disease. Persistent patients shared more public clonotypes among themselves (around 2,700) than newly diagnosed patients did (approximately 900). Because the primary lesion, thyroid tissue, could not be accessed, the study looked at peripheral blood alone. Only the TCR beta chain was sequenced and analyzed. The authors noted that the small sample size was a limitation that may lower accuracy. Compared with newly diagnosed patients, persistent Graves' disease patients had lower TCR Shannon entropy and fewer highly expanded clones, which suggests clonal expansion.

These same records also appear under a second study, on T cells in Graves' hyperthyroidism and ophthalmopathy. Looking at the second paper: Stable Graves' hyperthyroidism was defined as the absence of progression to ophthalmopathy over 18 months of follow-up. Hyperthyroidism patients were aged 18 to 65 years and newly diagnosed, with disease duration of less than 2 months. The study excluded patients with uncontrolled infections, other autoimmune diseases, pregnancy or lactation. Diagnoses were established on the basis of clinical symptoms, serum thyroxine and TRAb, thyroid ultrasound, and orbital computed tomography. For the first round of RT-PCR on the TCR CDR3, the HTBI primer set was used together with the Qiagen OneStep RT-PCR kit. Most expanded thyroid clonotypes (frequency above 0.001) were also detected in blood, a finding suggesting that blood repertoires may reflect thyroid immune responses. A 13 V-J signature model separated ophthalmopathy from stable hyperthyroidism, with about 88% sensitivity and about 81% specificity in cross-validation and 80%/75% in testing. In validation, progression to ophthalmopathy was predicted by the model with roughly 69% sensitivity and just over 72% specificity, a median of about 6.8 months before onset. To identify distinguishing TCR V-J signatures, a discovery cohort of around 100 patients was used, comprising some 45 with Graves' ophthalmopathy and approximately 58 with stable Graves' hyperthyroidism. An independent validation cohort of fewer than 20 hyperthyroidism patients and some 15 patients who later progressed to ophthalmopathy tested prospective prediction of ophthalmopathy. The approximately 95 discovery patients were divided at random into training and test sets in a 7:3 ratio. The study also compared thyroid tissue and blood T-cell repertoires from more than five Graves' hyperthyroidism patients. After blood sampling, hyperthyroidism patients were treated with methimazole at a starting dose of 30 mg daily, and ophthalmopathy patients were treated with high-dose intravenous methylprednisolone. A second multiplex PCR round built the libraries, followed by size selection and purification. Paired-end sequencing of the libraries was performed with 100 bp reads on an Illumina HiSeq2000. SOAPnuke was used to process the raw data, with reads discarded if the reads contained adapters or uncalled bases, had a mean Phred below 15, or lacked an exact constant-primer or identifier match. COPE v1.2.5 was used to merge the high-quality paired reads, and each unique nucleotide sequence was defined as a clonotype. MiTCR v1.1 was used to align the clonotypes against IMGT TRBV, TRBD and TRBJ reference segments. The analysis was restricted to V-J combinations with a frequency above 0.0001, which together covered 98% to 99.2% of the repertoires. A TCS score was defined as the ratio of F50 (clonal expansion) to E x V (chaos), with BLOSUM62-based TCRdist applied between CDR3 peptides within each V-J. Welch's t-statistics and random forest reduced 500 to 650 V-J features to about 12, which were used in a naive Bayes classifier (R e1071). No statistical method was used to set the sample size in advance, and investigators knew the group allocation. According to the paper, TCR Vbeta CDR3 sequencing was carried out on 135 peripheral blood samples, which came from about 45 ophthalmopathy, roughly 75 hyperthyroidism and about 17 progressor patients.

The rearranged chain carries TRBV20-1 and TRBJ2-5; no confident D gene assignment can be made. The clonotype originates from a man younger than 35 with Graves disease. Donor details come from another sample of the same person, matched by shared clones. The source was peripheral blood mononuclear cells (PBMCs), collected at new diagnosis, from a patient treated with antithyroid drugs. The nucleotides read TGCAGTGCTAGAGGTACGGGCCAAGAGACCCAGTACTTC. This gives the protein CSARGTGQETQYF.